A single sample gave rise to the 18 T cell receptor beta chains below, sequenced in a study of blood T cell repertoires in COVID-19. Data came from immunoSEQ multiplex PCR; TCRdb stores just in-frame clones and leaves some out. The sample shows roughly 280,000 clones, around 90% of them seen only once. Input material: peripheral blood. These receptors were taken from a woman aged 45-60 years who had recovered from COVID-19.

J is TRBJ2-7 and V is TRBV7-2, with 14 nucleotides matching TRBD2. There are 17 residues in the CDR3. J gave up 6 bases and V 2 bases, and 9 bases lay outside the gene matches. Looked up from germline, CDR1 is SGHTA and CDR2 is FQGNSA. The CDR3 loop is CASSLTVSGLAGAEQYF. The CDR3 bases are TGTGCCAGCAGCTTAACTGTTTCGGGACTAGCGGGAGCCGAGCAGTACTTC.

This clone was detected only once. This chain links TRBV6-6 with TRBJ1-5, with a tentative D call TRBD1 (6 bases). Germline CDR1 and CDR2: MNHNY and SVGAGI (reference sequence). The CDR3 has 15 residues. V was shortened by 0 bases and J by 5 bases, with 11 bases between the two germline ends. The CDR3 loop reads CASSYSGRGYQPQHF. The CDR3 bases are TGTGCCAGCAGTTACTCCGGCAGGGGATATCAGCCCCAGCATTTT.

Points on this clone: The sample has other DNA sequences that encode this CDR3 too. The chain is built from TRBV28 and TRBJ1-2, with D unclear. Trimming took 6 bases from V and 3 from J, leaving 11 bases between them. The CDR3 totals 13 residues. CDR1 is MDHEN, CDR2 SYDVKM, per germline. DNA for the CDR3: TGTGCCAGCAGCCTCACCGGTTACTATGGCTACACCTTC. This codes for CASSLTGYYGYTF.

V gene TRBV11-3 combines with J gene TRBJ2-1; 8 bases are shared with TRBD2. The CDR3 loop spans 15 amino acids. V lost 1 base, J lost 7 bases, and 6 bases stayed unmatched. Germline V CDR1 and CDR2: SGHNT, YENEEA. The CDR3 loop reads CASSLGSGGRNEQFF. The DNA for the CDR3 is TGTGCCAGCAGCTTAGGATCGGGAGGGAGGAATGAGCAGTTCTTC. Complete variable domain (other parts from reference TRBV11-3 and TRBJ2-1): EAGVVQSPRYKIIEKKQPVAFWCNPISGHNTLYWYLQNLGQGPELLIRYENEEAVDDSQLPKDRFSAERLKGVDSTLKIQPAELGDSAVYLCASSLGSGGRNEQFFGPGTRLTVL.

In the case of this clone: The sample contains more than one DNA sequence encoding this CDR3. The chain employs TRBV5-1 and TRBJ1-1, with TRBD1 matching over 7 bases. Trimming removed 0 bases from V and 4 bases from J; junction bases left unmatched: 3. Germline V CDR1 and CDR2: SGHRS, YFSETQ. The CDR3 spans 14 residues. The DNA of the CDR3 is TGCGCCAGCAGCTTGGACAGGGGAGGCACTGAAGCTTTCTTT. Translation gives CASSLDRGGTEAFF.

V usage is TRBV24-1 and J usage is TRBJ2-7; D possibly corresponds to TRBD2 (6 bases). The CDR3 spans 15 residues. From germline, CDR1 is KGHDR and CDR2 SFDVKD. Deletions cut 3 bases from V and 3 bases from J, with 14 bases between. The CDR3 DNA follows: TGTGCCACCAGTGATGGGGGGACGGAGCACTACGAGCAGTACTTC. Translation: CATSDGGTEHYEQYF.

The gene calls are TRBV3-1 (or the pseudogene TRBV3-2) and TRBJ2-7; D is possibly TRBD1 (6 bases). The ends were cut back, 3 bases at V and 0 bases at J, with 18 bases in the middle. This CDR3 has 17 residues. Per germline, CDR1 LGHDT and CDR2 YNNKEL (reference sequence). The CDR3 protein is CASSQGWPWGHSYEQYF. CDR3 in DNA: TGTGCCAGCAGCCAGGGTTGGCCGTGGGGGCACTCCTACGAGCAGTACTTC.

This clone was seen a few times. V is TRBV6-1 and J is TRBJ2-2; D may be TRBD1 (5 bases). This CDR3 comprises 14 residues. Per germline, CDR1 MNHNS and CDR2 SASEGT. Trimming removed 2 bases from V and 3 bases from J, with 7 bases in between. DNA of the CDR3: TGTGCCAGCAGTGAACAGGGCGACACCGGGGAGCTGTTTTTT. Amino acids: CASSEQGDTGELFF.

V and J are TRBV27 and TRBJ2-6; tentatively, D is TRBD1 (6 bases). Germline lookup yields CDR1 MNHEY and CDR2 SMNVEV (reference sequence). This CDR3 has 16 residues. V lost 1 base, J lost 4 bases, and 11 bases lay in between. As DNA, the CDR3 is TGTGCCAGCAGTTTATATACAGGGTTCGGGGCCAACGTCCTGACTTTC. Protein: CASSLYTGFGANVLTF.

J is TRBJ1-4 and V is TRBV30, with 7 positions matching TRBD1. Germline V gene sequence: CDR1 GTSNPN, CDR2 SVGIG (reference sequence). The CDR3 is 14 residues long. Germline trimming cut 6 bases from V and 8 bases from J; bases unmatched to any gene: 12. CDR3 loop: CACLPQGGKEKLFF. The CDR3 DNA reads as TGTGCCTGCCTGCCCCAGGGGGGCAAAGAAAAACTGTTTTTT.

This clone was found once. The chain is built from TRBV2 and TRBJ2-2; 11 nucleotides match TRBD2. CDR3 length: 15 amino acids. Germline V lookup: CDR1 SNHLY, CDR2 FYNNEI. With 5 bases clipped from V and 3 bases from J, the junction kept 2 bases outside the gene matches. This CDR3 is CASSIAGGDTGELFF. CDR3 nucleotides: TGTGCCAGCAGTATAGCGGGAGGGGACACCGGGGAGCTGTTTTTT. The full variable domain, its missing parts supplied by reference TRBV2 and TRBJ2-2, is EPEVTQTPSHQVTQMGQEVILRCVPISNHLYFYWYRQILGQKVEFLVSFYNNEISEKSEIFDDQFSVERPDGSNFTLKIRSTKLEDSAMYFCASSIAGGDTGELFFGEGSRLTVL.

This clone is categorized as medium-sized (0.01 to 0.1%). The chain is built from TRBV4-2 and TRBJ2-7; 9 bases align to TRBD1. This CDR3 is built from 16 residues. The V gene's germline CDR1 is LGHNA and CDR2 YNFKEQ. Germline trimming cut 0 bases from V and 6 bases from J; bases unmatched to any gene: 9. CDR3 residues: CASSQEGTGNPSEQYF. The CDR3 bases are TGTGCCAGCAGCCAAGAGGGGACAGGGAATCCCAGCGAGCAGTACTTC.

The J gene is TRBJ2-1, the V gene TRBV4-1, with no clear D. Germline CDR1 reads MGHRA; CDR2 reads YSYEKL. V was pared by 0 bases and J by 4 bases, with 7 bases between. The CDR3 consists of 14 residues. CDR3 amino acids: CASSQDSGYNEQFF. The CDR3 DNA is TGCGCCAGCAGCCAAGATTCCGGTTACAATGAGCAGTTCTTC.

The chain has TRBV5-1 and TRBJ1-2; no clear D. CDR1 and CDR2 (germline): SGHRS, YFSETQ. Trimming left V 1 base short and J 8 bases short, with 12 bases between. This CDR3 has 13 residues. The CDR3 sequence: CASSLSDISGYTF. DNA for the CDR3: TGCGCCAGCAGCTTGAGCGATATTTCAGGCTACACCTTC.

This clone was counted once. The J gene is TRBJ2-1, the V gene TRBV4-2, with 8 bases matching TRBD1. CDR1 LGHNA and CDR2 YNFKEQ come from the germline V gene. V shed 3 bases, J shed 10 bases, and the junction held 5 bases outside the gene matches. This CDR3 spans 13 amino acids. CDR3 in amino acids: CASSQDRVGEQFF. The DNA for the CDR3 is TGTGCCAGCAGCCAGGACAGGGTTGGAGAGCAGTTCTTC.

The rearrangement uses TRBV10-3 and TRBJ2-1; D is unclear. Germline CDR1 reads ENHRY; CDR2 reads SYGVKD. The CDR3 totals 18 residues. Trimming left V 0 bases short and J 0 bases short, with 15 bases between. The CDR3 region has the DNA TGTGCCATCAGTGAGTCGATGAGACTCTCAAGCTCCTACAATGAGCAGTTCTTC. This sequence encodes CAISESMRLSSSYNEQFF.

The rearrangement links TRBV3-1 (or the pseudogene TRBV3-2) to TRBJ2-3, with 9 bases fitting TRBD2. Germline CDR1 reads LGHDT; CDR2 reads YNNKEL (reference sequence). This CDR3 spans 18 amino acids. The ends lost 0 bases at V and 0 bases at J; junction bases unmatched: 7. The CDR3 DNA sequence: TGTGCCAGCAGCCAAGAAGTGGCTAGCGGGGCCAGCACAGATACGCAGTATTTT. Protein: CASSQEVASGASTDTQYF.

The CDR3 bases are TGTGCCAGCAGCTTGGCGATTAGGGGTCAGCCCCAGCATTTT. Translated: CASSLAIRGQPQHF. The chain links TRBV5-5 to TRBJ1-5; the D gene is possibly TRBD1 (5 bases). The CDR3 consists of 14 residues. V lost 0 bases to trimming and J lost 6 bases, with 10 bases between them. The germline V gene encodes CDR1 SGHKS and CDR2 YYEKEE (reference sequence).